This TCR beta chain was retrieved from a study of OX40 agonist ivuxolimab in advanced cancers. Study at large: An agonistic human IgG2 monoclonal antibody against OX40 (CD134) was given. Findings of the study overall: There were, on average, more expanded clones in CD8+ T cells than in CD4+.

This CDR3 is built from 15 residues. Trimming removed 5 bases from V and 4 bases from J; junction bases left unmatched: 10. Germline V gene data show CDR1 as MNHNS and CDR2 as SASEGT. Patients had blood sampled at baseline and again on cycle 4 day 1 and cycle 7 day 1. On this clone itself: Its antigen is unidentified.

The assay was immunoSEQ multiplex PCR, and TCRdb's table has in-frame clones only and misses some. The table lists tens of thousands of clones, approximately 88% of them singletons. Sequenced material: CD4+ or CD8+ T cells sorted from blood, taken in a trial of the OX40 agonist ivuxolimab. The TCR comes from an adult with an advanced solid tumor such as melanoma, head and neck, liver or kidney cancer. The chain employs TRBV6-1 and TRBJ1-2; 7 nucleotides line up with TRBD1. The CDR3 is CASSRDSPTSYGYTF. For the CDR3, the DNA is TGTGCCAGCAGTAGGGACAGTCCAACGAGCTATGGCTACACCTTC.